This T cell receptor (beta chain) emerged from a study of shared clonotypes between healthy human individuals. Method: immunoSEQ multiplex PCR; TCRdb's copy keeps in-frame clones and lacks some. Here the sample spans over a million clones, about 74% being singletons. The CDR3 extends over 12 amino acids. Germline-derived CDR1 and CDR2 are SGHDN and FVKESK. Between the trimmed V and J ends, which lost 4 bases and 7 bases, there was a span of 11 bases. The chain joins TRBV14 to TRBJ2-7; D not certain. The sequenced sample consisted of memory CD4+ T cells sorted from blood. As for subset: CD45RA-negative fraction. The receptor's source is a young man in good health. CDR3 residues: CASSLLGGEQYF. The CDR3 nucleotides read TGTGCCAGCAGCCTTCTGGGTGGGGAGCAGTACTTC.